This entry lists 12 T cell receptor beta chains sequenced from one sample in a study of blood T cells in healthy people across ages. A J-beta primer mix and a sample-barcoded 5' primer were used in a second PCR of roughly 6 to 11 cycles. MiXCR was run by TCRdb on the 5' RACE reads, yielding one entry per CDR3 protein. The sample lists about a million distinct CDR3 sequences, roughly 50% occurring once. The specimen sequenced was blood. These receptors were obtained from a man under 40 in good health.

V gene TRBV6-2 or TRBV6-3 combines with J gene TRBJ1-5; D gene unclear. Germline V gene lookup returns CDR1 MNHEY and CDR2 SVGEGT. Trimming left V 6 bases short and J 6 bases short, with 9 bases between. The CDR3 runs 12 residues. The CDR3 DNA sequence: TGTGCCAGCAGCGAAACGATTCAGCCCCAGCATTTT. Protein product: CASSETIQPQHF.

This chain uses TRBV4-1 with TRBJ2-3; D is possibly TRBD2 (6 bases). Germline-derived CDR1 and CDR2 are MGHRA and YSYEKL. CDR3 length: 17 amino acids. The V gene lost 3 bases and the J gene lost 0 bases, with 16 bases spanning the gap. CDR3 DNA: TGCGCCAGCAGCCACGGCGGGGTAATAACTAGCACAGATACGCAGTATTTT. It translates to CASSHGGVITSTDTQYF.

This clonotype was recorded only once. V gene TRBV30 combines with J gene TRBJ2-3; 9 nucleotides align to TRBD2. The CDR3 extends over 15 amino acids. V was pared by 0 bases and J by 10 bases, with 11 bases of the junction left unmatched. In germline, CDR1 is GTSNPN, CDR2 SVGIG (reference sequence). The CDR3 loop reads CAWSVSAGGPDAQYF. The CDR3, as DNA: TGTGCCTGGAGTGTGAGCGCGGGGGGGCCCGATGCGCAGTATTTT. The full variable domain, its missing parts supplied by reference TRBV30 and TRBJ2-3, is SQTIHQWPATLVQPVGSPLSLECTVEGTSNPNLYWYRQAAGRGLQLLFYSVGIGQISSEVPQNLSASRPQDRQFILSSKKLLLSDSGFYLCAWSVSAGGPDAQYFGPGTRLTVL.

The rearrangement links TRBV4-1 to TRBJ2-7; D not resolved. Germline V gene data show CDR1 as MGHRA and CDR2 as YSYEKL. Trimming took 1 base from V and 3 from J, leaving 10 bases between them. The CDR3 sequence is 14 residues long. The CDR3 sequence: CASSQGGSIYEQYF. The CDR3 coding sequence is TGCGCCAGCAGCCAAGGGGGTAGCATCTACGAGCAGTACTTC.

The CDR3 region has the DNA TGTGCCAGCACCCTCCAGGGCGAGCAGTACTTC. This translates into CASTLQGEQYF. The rearrangement joins TRBV2 to TRBJ2-5, with D perhaps TRBD1 (5 bases). The DNA end favors TRBJ2-7, so the J call may be wrong. CDR3 length equals 11 residues. Looked up from germline, CDR1 is SNHLY and CDR2 is FYNNEI.

The chain carries TRBV28 and TRBJ1-1; D may be TRBD1 (6 bases). The CDR3 covers 17 residues. From germline, CDR1 is MDHEN and CDR2 SYDVKM. V was trimmed by 4 bases and J by 0 bases, leaving 18 bases between them. The CDR3 protein is CASSSPGAIFMNTEAFF. The CDR3 nucleotides read TGTGCCAGCAGTTCCCCGGGGGCTATTTTCATGAACACTGAAGCTTTCTTT. The full variable domain, completed using reference TRBV28 and TRBJ1-1, is DVKVTQSSRYLVKRTGEKVFLECVQDMDHENMFWYRQDPGLGLRLIYFSYDVKMKEKGDIPEGYSVSREKKERFSLILESASTNQTSMYLCASSSPGAIFMNTEAFFGQGTRLTVV.

The chain combines TRBV7-9 with TRBJ2-1; 11 bases agree with TRBD2. This CDR3 has 13 amino acids. Germline V gene data show CDR1 as SEHNR and CDR2 as FQNEAQ (reference sequence). The trim removed 5 bases at V and 13 bases at J, leaving 7 bases unmatched. This CDR3 reads CASSHSGGAKQFF. CDR3 nucleotides: TGTGCCAGCAGCCATAGCGGGGGGGCGAAACAGTTCTTC.

This clonotype has a handful of counts. V and J are TRBV6-1 and TRBJ1-2; 7 nucleotides align to TRBD1. Germline assignment: CDR1 MNHNS and CDR2 SASEGT. V lost 8 bases to trimming and J lost 0 bases; unmatched junction nucleotides: 12. The CDR3 consists of 16 residues. The CDR3 region is CASRGTATPSNYGYTF. DNA of the CDR3: TGTGCCAGCCGAGGGACAGCGACCCCCTCTAACTATGGCTACACCTTC.

V and J are TRBV12-5 and TRBJ1-6; D uncertain. The germline CDR1 and CDR2 sequences are LGHNT and FRNRAP. The CDR3 sequence is 17 residues long. Trimming stripped 5 bases from V and 0 bases from J, with 14 bases between. The DNA of the CDR3 is TGTGCTAGTGGTCCTGGACGGAAGAGCTCCTATAATTCACCCCTCCACTTT. It translates to CASGPGRKSSYNSPLHF. Using reference TRBV12-5 and TRBJ1-6 for the parts outside the CDR3, the full variable domain is DARVTQTPRHKVTEMGQEVTMRCQPILGHNTVFWYRQTMMQGLELLAYFRNRAPLDDSGMPKDRFSAEMPDATLATLKIQPSEPRDSAVYFCASGPGRKSSYNSPLHFGNGTRLTVT.

The chain links TRBV6-6 to TRBJ2-1; 10 bases align to TRBD1. Germline V gives CDR1 MNHNY, CDR2 SVGAGI (reference sequence). V lost 3 bases to trimming and J lost 7 bases; unmatched junction nucleotides: 6. The CDR3 contains 15 residues. The DNA for the CDR3 is TGTGCCAGCAGTTATTTCCGGGACAGGGGTAATGAGCAGTTCTTC. Amino acid sequence: CASSYFRDRGNEQFF.

This clonotype was seen a few times. J is TRBJ1-2 and V is TRBV6-1, with a weak D call TRBD1 (5 bases). The CDR3 covers 17 residues. Between the trimmed V and J ends, which lost 5 bases and 11 bases, there was a span of 30 bases. Germline V CDR1 and CDR2: MNHNS, SASEGT. The CDR3, as DNA: TGTGCCAGCAGTCTCAACCCCCCGGGACTTCAATCAAGCCTTTACACCTTC. This codes for CASSLNPPGLQSSLYTF.

The table lists this clonotype with a few counts. The V call is TRBV10-3, the J call TRBJ2-1; D remains unclear. Trimming removed 3 bases at V and 10 bases at J, with 13 bases between. This CDR3 contains 13 residues. The V gene's germline CDR1 is ENHRY and CDR2 SYGVKD. The CDR3 is CAISDRVLGEQFF. In DNA form, the CDR3 reads TGTGCCATCAGTGACCGGGTTCTTGGGGAGCAGTTCTTC.